This is a list of T cell receptor beta chains from one sample in a study of human T cells and chemical hapten exposure. TCRdb reanalysed the RACE reads using MiXCR and keeps one entry per CDR3 protein. The sample lists under 150,000 distinct CDR3 sequences, 9% to 14% occurring once. The source was whole blood, collected in connection with sensitization to the hapten diphenylcyclopropenone (DPC). All receptors come from a woman aged 50 to 65 with alopecia areata. Some clones in this sample may be carry-over from other donors' samples. Both conserved end residues are part of each CDR3. A D gene is named only where the DNA matches it firmly. Not every row has a clone size; where given, it reads once, few, many or a size class.

D gene: TRBD1
V gene: TRBV20-1
clone size: few
J gene: TRBJ1-6
CDR3 DNA: TGCAGTGCTAGACCCGGACAGGGTTCCTATAATTCACCCCTCCACTTT
CDR3 protein: CSARPGQGSYNSPLHF

D gene: TRBD1
V gene: TRBV7-2
clone size: few
J gene: TRBJ1-6
CDR3 DNA: TGTGCCAGCAGCCTGACAGGGGCTACGGGATCACCCCTCCACTTT
CDR3 protein: CASSLTGATGSPLHF

D gene: -
V gene: TRBV6-2/TRBV6-3
clone size: -
J gene: TRBJ2-3
CDR3 DNA: TGTGCCAGCAGTTACTCTGGCCTGAACACAGATACGCAGTATTTT
CDR3 protein: CASSYSGLNTDTQYF

D gene: TRBD1
V gene: TRBV7-9
clone size: -
J gene: TRBJ1-1
CDR3 DNA: TGTGCCAGCAGCTCGACAGGGGCAGACACTGAAGCTTTCTTT
CDR3 protein: CASSSTGADTEAFF

D gene: -
V gene: TRBV10-1
clone size: -
J gene: TRBJ2-7
CDR3 DNA: TGCGCCAGCAGCGTCGCTAATTCCTACGAGCAGTACTTC
CDR3 protein: CASSVANSYEQYF

D gene: TRBD2
V gene: TRBV29-1
clone size: few
J gene: TRBJ2-5
CDR3 DNA: TGCAGCGTTGAAGATCGGCGGACTAGCGGGAAAGAGACCCAGTACTTC
CDR3 protein: CSVEDRRTSGKETQYF

D gene: TRBD2
V gene: TRBV27
clone size: few
J gene: TRBJ2-7
CDR3 DNA: TGTGCCAGCAGTTTTTCAGCGGGGGGCCTCAGGGCCTACGAGCAGTACTTC
CDR3 protein: CASSFSAGGLRAYEQYF

D gene: -
V gene: TRBV5-1
clone size: few
J gene: TRBJ1-2
CDR3 DNA: TGCGCCAGCAGCTTGGCGGCCTGGCCCTATGGCTACACCTTC
CDR3 protein: CASSLAAWPYGYTF

D gene: -
V gene: TRBV7-9
clone size: many
J gene: TRBJ2-1
CDR3 DNA: TGTGCCAGCACTCGGGAGCCGAGGGGTTTTGAGCAGTTCTTC
CDR3 protein: CASTREPRGFEQFF

D gene: -
V gene: TRBV29-1
clone size: -
J gene: TRBJ2-1
CDR3 DNA: TGCAGCGCATACACTGGCAGCTCCTACAATGAGCAGTTCTTC
CDR3 protein: CSAYTGSSYNEQFF

D gene: -
V gene: TRBV11-3
clone size: -
J gene: TRBJ2-3
CDR3 DNA: TGTGCCAGCAGCTCGGGGGACTTAAGCACAGATACGCAGTATTTT
CDR3 protein: CASSSGDLSTDTQYF

D gene: TRBD1
V gene: TRBV6-5
clone size: many
J gene: TRBJ2-2
CDR3 DNA: TGTGCCAGCAGCCAACCTCCTAGCAGGGGGACCGGGGAGCTGTTTTTT
CDR3 protein: CASSQPPSRGTGELFF

D gene: TRBD1
V gene: TRBV20-1
clone size: few
J gene: TRBJ1-2
CDR3 DNA: TGCAGTGCTAGAGAATCCGGGACAGGAGGCTACACCTTC
CDR3 protein: CSARESGTGGYTF

D gene: TRBD1
V gene: TRBV18
clone size: many
J gene: TRBJ2-7
CDR3 DNA: TGTGCCAGCTCACCCGGGACAGCCCTTTACGAGCAGTACTTC
CDR3 protein: CASSPGTALYEQYF

D gene: -
V gene: TRBV7-9
clone size: -
J gene: TRBJ2-3
CDR3 DNA: TGTGCCAGCAGCTCCCTAACTACATCTGCTAGCACAGATACGCAGTATTTT
CDR3 protein: CASSSLTTSASTDTQYF

D gene: -
V gene: TRBV24-1
clone size: -
J gene: TRBJ2-5
CDR3 DNA: TGTGCCACCAGTGGTAGAGAGGGTGGCGAGACCCAGTACTTC
CDR3 protein: CATSGREGGETQYF

D gene: -
V gene: TRBV4-1
clone size: few
J gene: TRBJ1-2
CDR3 DNA: TGCGCCAGCAGCCGGGATCCAGGCCCGGGTGGCTATGGCTACACCTTC
CDR3 protein: CASSRDPGPGGYGYTF

D gene: TRBD1
V gene: TRBV28
clone size: -
J gene: TRBJ1-2
CDR3 DNA: TGTGCCACCTTCGGGACAGCCTATGGCTACACCTTC
CDR3 protein: CATFGTAYGYTF

D gene: -
V gene: TRBV5-6
clone size: many
J gene: TRBJ2-7
CDR3 DNA: TGTGCCAGCAGCTTTAGGGGCGAGCAGTACTTC
CDR3 protein: CASSFRGEQYF

D gene: -
V gene: TRBV12-3/TRBV12-4
clone size: -
J gene: TRBJ1-2
CDR3 DNA: TGTGCCAGCAGTTTAAGGGCCCAGCGCCTAACTAACTATGGCTACACCTTC
CDR3 protein: CASSLRAQRLTNYGYTF

D gene: TRBD2
V gene: TRBV6-2/TRBV6-3
clone size: -
J gene: TRBJ2-1
CDR3 DNA: TGTGCCAGCACGCGACTAGCGGGGGGGCCCAGGAATGAGCAGTTCTTC
CDR3 protein: CASTRLAGGPRNEQFF

D gene: -
V gene: TRBV7-2
clone size: -
J gene: TRBJ2-1
CDR3 DNA: TGTGCCAGCAGCTTTTATGAAAAGGCGCAGTTCTTC
CDR3 protein: CASSFYEKAQFF

D gene: TRBD1
V gene: TRBV27
clone size: many
J gene: TRBJ1-6
CDR3 DNA: TGTGCCAGCAGGGTGACAGGGACTCATAATTCACCCCTCCACTTT
CDR3 protein: CASRVTGTHNSPLHF

D gene: -
V gene: TRBV29-1
clone size: many
J gene: TRBJ2-7
CDR3 DNA: TGCAGCGTTGAAACAGCTACCTACGAGCAGTACTTC
CDR3 protein: CSVETATYEQYF

D gene: -
V gene: TRBV18
clone size: many
J gene: TRBJ2-6
CDR3 DNA: TGTGCCAGCTCAGGTGAGATAACGACCTCTGGGGCCAACGTCCTGACTTTC
CDR3 protein: CASSGEITTSGANVLTF

D gene: -
V gene: TRBV20-1
clone size: -
J gene: TRBJ2-2
CDR3 DNA: TGCAGTGCTAGGGGGTGGGGAGAGAACACCGGGGAGCTGTTTTTT
CDR3 protein: CSARGWGENTGELFF

D gene: -
V gene: TRBV7-9
clone size: -
J gene: TRBJ1-1
CDR3 DNA: TGTGCCAGCAGCTTATCTGAGGAGAACACTGAAGCTTTCTTT
CDR3 protein: CASSLSEENTEAFF

D gene: -
V gene: TRBV7-6
clone size: few
J gene: TRBJ2-3
CDR3 DNA: TGTGCCAGCAGCCTCGCCGCGGAAAAACAGTATACGCAGTATTTT
CDR3 protein: CASSLAAEKQYTQYF

D gene: -
V gene: TRBV7-9
clone size: many
J gene: TRBJ1-1
CDR3 DNA: TGTGCCAGCAGCCCGCTTGTCGCTGAAGCTTTCTTT
CDR3 protein: CASSPLVAEAFF

D gene: -
V gene: TRBV6-5
clone size: few
J gene: TRBJ2-5
CDR3 DNA: TGTGCCAGCAGTTACTCGCCGACGGGGCACCAAGAGACCCAGTACTTC
CDR3 protein: CASSYSPTGHQETQYF

D gene: -
V gene: TRBV10-3
clone size: few
J gene: TRBJ2-1
CDR3 DNA: TGTGCCATCAGTGAGCCCCAGGGTATGCAGTTCTTC
CDR3 protein: CAISEPQGMQFF

D gene: TRBD1
V gene: TRBV6-4
clone size: many
J gene: TRBJ1-1
CDR3 DNA: TGTGCCAGCGTACCGGACAGGGGTAACACTGAAGCTTTCTTT
CDR3 protein: CASVPDRGNTEAFF

D gene: TRBD2
V gene: TRBV24-1
clone size: many
J gene: TRBJ2-2
CDR3 DNA: TGTGCCACCAGCCCTAGCGGGAGAGACACCGGGGAGCTGTTTTTT
CDR3 protein: CATSPSGRDTGELFF

D gene: -
V gene: TRBV4-1
clone size: few
J gene: TRBJ2-5
CDR3 DNA: TGCGCCAGCAGCCAAGATCCAGAGACCCAGTACTTC
CDR3 protein: CASSQDPETQYF

D gene: TRBD1
V gene: TRBV7-9
clone size: many
J gene: TRBJ2-5
CDR3 DNA: TGTGCCAGCAGCCCGACAGGGGGCAAAGAGACCCAGTACTTC
CDR3 protein: CASSPTGGKETQYF

D gene: TRBD2
V gene: TRBV9
clone size: few
J gene: TRBJ2-1
CDR3 DNA: TGTGCCAGCAGCGTAGGCGGGAGACGGGGCAATGAGCAGTTCTTC
CDR3 protein: CASSVGGRRGNEQFF

D gene: -
V gene: TRBV28
clone size: -
J gene: TRBJ2-7
CDR3 DNA: TGTGCCAGCAGTTTAGTTGCTATGGGGAACGAGCAGTACTTC
CDR3 protein: CASSLVAMGNEQYF

D gene: -
V gene: TRBV20-1
clone size: -
J gene: TRBJ2-2
CDR3 DNA: TGCAGTGCTTCGACAGGCACCGGGGAGCTGTTTTTT
CDR3 protein: CSASTGTGELFF

D gene: TRBD2
V gene: TRBV20-1
clone size: few
J gene: TRBJ2-7
CDR3 DNA: TGCAGAGGTGGGGTAGCGGGGGGCGACGAGCAGTACTTC
CDR3 protein: CRGGVAGGDEQYF

D gene: -
V gene: TRBV7-2
clone size: -
J gene: TRBJ2-7
CDR3 DNA: TGTGCCAGCAGCTTAGGGGGACTTAGCACGGCTCGGGAGCAGTACTTC
CDR3 protein: CASSLGGLSTAREQYF

D gene: -
V gene: TRBV7-2
clone size: -
J gene: TRBJ2-2
CDR3 DNA: TGTGCCAGCAGCATTCGTATGACCGGGGAGCTGTTTTTT
CDR3 protein: CASSIRMTGELFF

D gene: -
V gene: TRBV2
clone size: -
J gene: TRBJ1-1
CDR3 DNA: TGTGCCAGCAGGAAGAGGGGGATGAACACTGAAGCTTTCTTT
CDR3 protein: CASRKRGMNTEAFF

D gene: -
V gene: TRBV3-1
clone size: -
J gene: TRBJ2-3
CDR3 DNA: TGTGCCAGCAGCCAAGATGAGCGTACGCAGTATTTT
CDR3 protein: CASSQDERTQYF

D gene: -
V gene: TRBV18
clone size: -
J gene: TRBJ1-4
CDR3 DNA: TGTGCCAGCTCCCGGACGGAGGGCATAACTAATGAAAAACTGTTTTTT
CDR3 protein: CASSRTEGITNEKLFF

D gene: -
V gene: TRBV20-1
clone size: many
J gene: TRBJ2-2
CDR3 DNA: TGCAGTGCTAGAGATCGCCTATATCAGGGGACCACCGGGGAGCTGTTTTTT
CDR3 protein: CSARDRLYQGTTGELFF

D gene: -
V gene: TRBV28
clone size: many
J gene: TRBJ1-5
CDR3 DNA: TGTGCCAGCAGTTCCCTAGGGGATTTTGCTAGCAATCAGCCCCAGCATTTT
CDR3 protein: CASSSLGDFASNQPQHF

D gene: -
V gene: TRBV25-1
clone size: many
J gene: TRBJ2-1
CDR3 DNA: TGTGCCAGCAGTTCTACGGACGGAAGCTCCTACAATGAGCAGTTCTTC
CDR3 protein: CASSSTDGSSYNEQFF

D gene: -
V gene: TRBV12-3/TRBV12-4
clone size: many
J gene: TRBJ2-7
CDR3 DNA: TGTGCCAGCAGGAGGACACTCTACGAGCAGTACTTC
CDR3 protein: CASRRTLYEQYF

D gene: -
V gene: TRBV20-1
clone size: many
J gene: TRBJ2-7
CDR3 DNA: TGCAGTGCTAGAGATGGTAACAGCTACGAGCAGTACTTC
CDR3 protein: CSARDGNSYEQYF

D gene: TRBD2
V gene: TRBV12-3/TRBV12-4
clone size: -
J gene: TRBJ2-5
CDR3 DNA: TGTGCCAGCAGTTTGGGAGGTTCTAGCGGGGGGCCCACGGAGACCCAGTACTTC
CDR3 protein: CASSLGGSSGGPTETQYF

D gene: -
V gene: TRBV10-1
clone size: many
J gene: TRBJ1-1
CDR3 DNA: TGCGCCAGCAGTGAAAGTCGAAAAGGGTTAACTTTCTTT
CDR3 protein: CASSESRKGLTFF